Presented here are 18 T cell receptor beta chains from one specimen sequenced in a study of identical twins. TCRdb recomputed calls from the 5' RACE reads with MiXCR, one row per CDR3 protein. Of about 690,000 distinct CDR3 sequences listed, 5.5% to 6.5% are singletons. Sequenced material: naive T cells sorted from blood. Receptors originate from a man younger than 30 in good health.

This clonotype was detected a few times. V gene TRBV12-3 or TRBV12-4 combines with J gene TRBJ2-5, with D tentatively TRBD1 (5 bases). V shed 2 bases and J shed 4 bases, with 14 bases lying between them. The length of the CDR3 is 15 residues. CDR3 amino acids: CASSLSLAGIETQYF. In DNA, the CDR3 is TGTGCCAGCAGTTTAAGCCTCGCAGGGATAGAGACCCAGTACTTC.

This clonotype has at least ten counts. The gene calls are TRBV10-1 and TRBJ2-3; TRBD2 agrees at 7 bases. Germline values: CDR1 WNHNN, CDR2 SYGVQD (reference sequence). The CDR3 length is 16 residues. V lost 0 bases to trimming and J lost 1 base; unmatched junction nucleotides: 4. CDR3 region: CASSESAGTRTDTQYF. CDR3 bases: TGCGCCAGCAGTGAGTCAGCGGGGACGCGCACAGATACGCAGTATTTT.

This clonotype has a count of ten or more. The chain links TRBV5-5 to TRBJ2-2; possibly TRBD1 or TRBD2 for D (5 bases each). The V end lost 1 base, the J end lost 1 base, and 14 bases lay between the germline ends. In germline, CDR1 is SGHKS, CDR2 YYEKEE (reference sequence). The CDR3 is made up of 17 amino acids. In nucleotides, the CDR3 is TGTGCCAGCAGCTTGTGGGAAGGGGACCTGAACACCGGGGAGCTGTTTTTT. This gives the protein CASSLWEGDLNTGELFF.

The gene calls are TRBV11-1 and TRBJ2-1; D unresolved. V was cut by 4 bases and J by 10 bases, with 14 bases left in between. Germline lookup yields CDR1 SGHAT and CDR2 FQDESV (reference sequence). The CDR3 has 13 residues. The CDR3 DNA reads TGTGCCAGCAGCTCGGATACGGGCGGCGAGCAGTTCTTC. It translates to CASSSDTGGEQFF.

This clonotype was recorded a few times. This chain connects TRBV27 to TRBJ1-2; TRBD1 might be the D (5 bases). The V end lost 0 bases, the J end lost 1 base, and 9 bases lay between the germline ends. CDR1 and CDR2 from the germline V gene are MNHEY and SMNVEV (reference sequence). The CDR3 has 15 residues. CDR3 residues: CASSLSGVVNYGYTF. The DNA for the CDR3 is TGTGCCAGCAGTTTATCGGGGGTGGTTAACTATGGCTACACCTTC.

The sample holds many counts of this clonotype. V gene TRBV29-1 combines with J gene TRBJ2-7, with 8 bases matching TRBD2. This CDR3 contains 14 residues. The germline CDR1 and CDR2 sequences are SQVTM and ANQGSEA. V shed 4 bases and J 2 bases; nucleotides not matched to a gene: 7. Written as DNA, the CDR3 is TGCAGCGTTGTTTCCAGCGGGAGCGCCTACGAGCAGTACTTC. This gives the protein CSVVSSGSAYEQYF.

This clonotype came up many times. The V gene is TRBV12-3 or TRBV12-4, the J gene TRBJ2-4; 7 nucleotides align to TRBD2. The trim removed 4 bases at V and 0 bases at J, leaving 12 bases unmatched. The CDR3 has 18 residues. CDR3 amino acids: CASSWSSGSLLAKNIQYF. In DNA, the CDR3 is TGTGCCAGCAGTTGGTCTAGCGGTTCTTTGCTAGCCAAAAACATTCAGTACTTC.

The gene calls are TRBV20-1 and TRBJ2-5; D call uncertain. V was clipped by 6 bases and J by 4 bases, with 9 bases between them. CDR1 and CDR2 from the germline V gene are DFQATT and SNEGSKA (reference sequence). The CDR3 is made up of 11 amino acids. The CDR3 coding sequence is TGCAGTGCCGCATCTGGAGAGACCCAGTACTTC. This sequence encodes CSAASGETQYF.

There are many counts of this clonotype. V is TRBV7-2 and J is TRBJ2-7; TRBD1 might be the D (7 bases). Germline CDR1 is SGHTA and CDR2 is FQGNSA. The CDR3 consists of 14 residues. V was cut by 5 bases and J by 4 bases, with 15 bases left in between. Here the CDR3 reads CASSPRQGGYEQYF. The CDR3 coding sequence is TGTGCCAGCAGCCCTCGACAGGGAGGATACGAGCAGTACTTC.

The chain links TRBV20-1 to TRBJ2-3; D may be TRBD2 (5 bases). The CDR3 length is 15 residues. Trimming removed 4 bases at V and 3 bases at J, with 17 bases between. In germline, CDR1 is DFQATT, CDR2 SNEGSKA (reference sequence). Here the CDR3 reads CSATPRRRSTDTQYF. CDR3 DNA: TGCAGTGCTACCCCGAGGAGGAGGTCGACAGATACGCAGTATTTT.

This clonotype was counted only a few times. CDR3: CASSPGTVGLAGKYNEQFF. The CDR3 DNA follows: TGCGCCAGCAGCCCTGGGACGGTGGGACTAGCGGGAAAGTACAATGAGCAGTTCTTC. V is TRBV5-1 and J is TRBJ2-1; 13 nucleotides align to TRBD2. The V and J ends lost 4 bases and 4 bases, in that order; junction bases with no gene match: 14. Germline V CDR1 and CDR2: SGHRS, YFSETQ. The CDR3 consists of 19 residues.

Concerning this clonotype itself: This may arise from a read error, as a much more abundant clone is one base away. The chain employs TRBV7-9 and TRBJ2-2; D remains ambiguous. V lost 5 bases and J 7 bases, leaving 5 bases between the germline ends. Germline V gene data show CDR1 as SEHNR and CDR2 as FQNEAQ (reference sequence). This CDR3 has 11 residues. The CDR3 DNA reads as TGTGCCAGCAGCCCCCTCGGGGAGCTGTTTTTT. It codes for CASSPLGELFF.

In this sample, this clonotype turned up many times. The chain uses TRBV9 and TRBJ2-1; 7 bases agree with TRBD2. V lost 4 bases and J lost 7; bases outside the gene matches: 14. Germline V gene lookup returns CDR1 SGDLS and CDR2 YYNGEE. The length of the CDR3 is 16 residues. CDR3 amino acids: CASSLTTGGGSNEQFF. CDR3 sequence (DNA): TGTGCCAGCAGCCTTACCACGGGAGGCGGGAGTAATGAGCAGTTCTTC.

The chain couples TRBV5-1 to TRBJ2-5; TRBD2 might be the D (6 bases). CDR3 length: 16 amino acids. Germline CDR1 and CDR2: SGHRS and YFSETQ. V was trimmed by 0 bases and J by 7 bases, leaving 19 bases between them. CDR3 DNA sequence: TGCGCCAGCAGCTTGGGACTGACGGGCTTGCGGGGGACCCAGTACTTC. Residues: CASSLGLTGLRGTQYF.

This clonotype was seen repeatedly, ten times or more. The chain combines TRBV28 with TRBJ2-5, with 12 bases matching TRBD2. The CDR3 contains 17 residues. Germline CDR1 reads MDHEN; CDR2 reads SYDVKM. With 3 bases clipped from V and 5 bases from J, the junction kept 10 bases outside the gene matches. The CDR3 reads CASSFIGLAGRSETQYF. In DNA form, the CDR3 reads TGTGCCAGCAGTTTTATCGGACTAGCGGGACGAAGCGAGACCCAGTACTTC.

This clonotype was detected many times. In nucleotides, the CDR3 is TGTGCCAGCAGCGTTGGGTTTAGCACAGATACGCAGTATTTT. Amino acids: CASSVGFSTDTQYF. J is TRBJ2-3 and V is TRBV9; no definite D call. There are 14 residues in the CDR3. CDR1 and CDR2 from the germline V gene are SGDLS and YYNGEE. V was trimmed by 2 bases and J by 0 bases, leaving 7 bases between them.

The table lists this clonotype with a few counts. The gene calls are TRBV27 and TRBJ2-7; 7 bases are a match to TRBD2. CDR3 size: 17 residues. V gave up 1 base and J gave up 0 bases; unmatched junction bases: 9. Per the germline V gene, CDR1 is MNHEY and CDR2 is SMNVEV (reference sequence). The CDR3 nucleotides read TGTGCCAGCAGTTTATTAGGTCTAGCGGAAAACTCCTACGAGCAGTACTTC. Translating gives CASSLLGLAENSYEQYF.

The chain carries TRBV4-2 and TRBJ2-5, with 10 bases matching TRBD2. Germline assignment: CDR1 LGHNA and CDR2 YNFKEQ. The CDR3 covers 18 residues. V gave up 1 base and J gave up 5 bases; unmatched junction bases: 13. The CDR3 DNA follows: TGTGCCAGCAGCCAAGTGGGTAGTCTAGCGGGAGTCGGGGAGACCCAGTACTTC. Encoded protein: CASSQVGSLAGVGETQYF.